The source of this T cell receptor (beta chain) is a study of identifying expanded T cells in peripheral blood. Findings and limits, study-wide: Variance in clone template counts between two-week samples significantly increased with total template count across all healthy donors.

Repertoires were generated with immunoSEQ multiplex PCR, while TCRdb's copy carries only in-frame clones and drops some. This repertoire shows roughly 75,000 clones, roughly 90% found once; its top ten account for 3.3%. This clone has just one count. What it binds is unknown. V gave up 2 bases and J gave up 7 bases, with 15 bases separating them. The CDR3 loop spans 15 amino acids. CDR1 MDHEN and CDR2 SYDVKM come from the germline V gene. The V and J genes are TRBV28 and TRBJ2-1; a possible D gene is TRBD1 (6 bases). Sequencing was performed on blood. The TCR sequence derives from a person between 18 and 75 years old in good health. Here the CDR3 DNA reads TGTGCCAGCAGTTTACCCTTAGACAGGAAGAATGAGCAGTTCTTC. This sequence encodes CASSLPLDRKNEQFF. The whole variable domain, remainder taken from reference TRBV28 and TRBJ2-1, is DVKVTQSSRYLVKRTGEKVFLECVQDMDHENMFWYRQDPGLGLRLIYFSYDVKMKEKGDIPEGYSVSREKKERFSLILESASTNQTSMYLCASSLPLDRKNEQFFGPGTRLTVL.